This T cell receptor beta chain appears in the sequencing data of a study of cytomegalovirus exposure and HLA in healthy donors. Study-level findings and limits: Presence/absence analyses supposed approximately even sequencing depth among donors. Sequencing likely produced, as an artifact, a cluster of highly shared sequence variants.

About this clone: Antigen unknown.

Donors sampled were nominally healthy, though unrecorded immune exposures were likely. The PCR contained 60 Vbeta and 13 Jbeta primers. The table came from immunoSEQ multiplex PCR; TCRdb's copy has only in-frame clones and leaves some out. The sample gives roughly 36,000 clones, about 80% of which show up once; 5.5% to 7% is in the top ten. This CDR3 region has 15 residues. The V end lost 0 bases, the J end lost 4 bases, and 12 bases lay between the germline ends. Germline V gives CDR1 SGHAT, CDR2 FQNNGV. V usage is TRBV11-2 and J usage is TRBJ1-2; D is undetermined. The source is a male donor in good health and CMV-seronegative. The sample taken for sequencing was PBMCs. The CDR3 coding sequence is TGTGCCAGCAGCTTAGACCTCGACTCCCCCTATGGCTACACCTTC. It encodes CASSLDLDSPYGYTF.